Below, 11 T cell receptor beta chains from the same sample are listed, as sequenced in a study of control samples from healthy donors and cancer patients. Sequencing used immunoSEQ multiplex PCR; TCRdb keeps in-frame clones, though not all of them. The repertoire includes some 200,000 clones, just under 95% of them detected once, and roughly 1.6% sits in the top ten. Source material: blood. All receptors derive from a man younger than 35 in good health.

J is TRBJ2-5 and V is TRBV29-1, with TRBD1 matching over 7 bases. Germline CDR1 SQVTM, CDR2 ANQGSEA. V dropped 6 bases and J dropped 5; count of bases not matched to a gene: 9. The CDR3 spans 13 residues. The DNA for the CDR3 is TGCAGCGTGGGGACAGTGCCGAGGGAGACCCAGTACTTC. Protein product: CSVGTVPRETQYF. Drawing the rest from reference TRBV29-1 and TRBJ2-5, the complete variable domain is SAVISQKPSRDICQRGTSLTIQCQVDSQVTMMFWYRQQPGQSLTLIATANQGSEATYESGFVIDKFPISRPNLTFSTLTVSNMSPEDSSIYLCSVGTVPRETQYFGPGTRLLVL.

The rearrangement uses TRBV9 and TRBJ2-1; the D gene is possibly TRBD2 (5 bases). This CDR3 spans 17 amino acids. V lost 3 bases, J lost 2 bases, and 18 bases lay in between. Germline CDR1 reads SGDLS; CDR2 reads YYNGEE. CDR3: CASSDSPGGLPYNEQFF. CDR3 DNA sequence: TGTGCCAGCAGCGACTCCCCAGGAGGCCTTCCCTACAATGAGCAGTTCTTC.

CDR3 amino acids: CASSRGGGWETYEQYF. DNA for the CDR3: TGTGCCAGCAGCCGCGGCGGTGGGTGGGAAACCTACGAGCAGTACTTC. This sequence joins TRBV5-4 and TRBJ2-7; D is ambiguous. In germline, CDR1 is SGHNT, CDR2 YYREEE (reference sequence). V was trimmed by 4 bases and J by 2 bases, leaving 19 bases between them. This CDR3 comprises 16 residues.

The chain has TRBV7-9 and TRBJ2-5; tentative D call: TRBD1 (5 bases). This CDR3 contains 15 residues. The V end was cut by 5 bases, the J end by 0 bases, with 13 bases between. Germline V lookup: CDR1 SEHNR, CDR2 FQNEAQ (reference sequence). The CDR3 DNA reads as TGTGCCAGCAGCGAGGTAGGGGTAAACCAAGAGACCCAGTACTTC. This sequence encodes CASSEVGVNQETQYF.

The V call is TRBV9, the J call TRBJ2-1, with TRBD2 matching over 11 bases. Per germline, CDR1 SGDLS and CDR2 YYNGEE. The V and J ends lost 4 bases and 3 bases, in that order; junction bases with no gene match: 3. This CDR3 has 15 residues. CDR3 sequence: CASSSLAGGYNEQFF. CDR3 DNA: TGTGCCAGCAGCAGCCTAGCGGGGGGCTACAATGAGCAGTTCTTC. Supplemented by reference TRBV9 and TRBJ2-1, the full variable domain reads DSGVTQTPKHLITATGQRVTLRCSPRSGDLSVYWYQQSLDQGLQFLIQYYNGEERAKGNILERFSAQQFPDLHSELNLSSLELGDSALYFCASSSLAGGYNEQFFGPGTRLTVL.

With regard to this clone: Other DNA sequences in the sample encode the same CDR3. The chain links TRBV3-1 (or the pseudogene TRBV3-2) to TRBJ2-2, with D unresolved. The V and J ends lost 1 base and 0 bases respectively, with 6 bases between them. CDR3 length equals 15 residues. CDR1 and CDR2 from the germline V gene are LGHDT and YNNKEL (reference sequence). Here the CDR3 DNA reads TGTGCCAGCAGCCAAGGGACGGCGAACACCGGGGAGCTGTTTTTT. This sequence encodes CASSQGTANTGELFF.

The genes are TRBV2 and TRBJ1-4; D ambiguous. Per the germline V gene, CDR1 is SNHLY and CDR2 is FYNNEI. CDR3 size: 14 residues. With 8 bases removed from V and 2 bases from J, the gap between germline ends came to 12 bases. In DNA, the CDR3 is TGTGCCAGCTGCCAGCGGGATACTAATGAAAAACTGTTTTTT. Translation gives CASCQRDTNEKLFF.

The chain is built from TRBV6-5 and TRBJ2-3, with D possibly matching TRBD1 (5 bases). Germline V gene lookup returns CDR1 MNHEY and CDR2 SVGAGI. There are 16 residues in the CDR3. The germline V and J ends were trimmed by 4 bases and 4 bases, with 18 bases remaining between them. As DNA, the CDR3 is TGTGCCAGCAGTTCCAGAAGGGGCTATTTGTCAGATACGCAGTATTTT. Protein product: CASSSRRGYLSDTQYF.

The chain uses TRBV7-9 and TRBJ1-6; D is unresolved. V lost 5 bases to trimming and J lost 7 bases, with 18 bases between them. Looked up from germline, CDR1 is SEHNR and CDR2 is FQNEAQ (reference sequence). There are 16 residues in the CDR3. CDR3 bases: TGTGCCAGCAGCGCTAGGGATGAGACACGCAATTCACCCCTCCACTTT. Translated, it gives CASSARDETRNSPLHF.

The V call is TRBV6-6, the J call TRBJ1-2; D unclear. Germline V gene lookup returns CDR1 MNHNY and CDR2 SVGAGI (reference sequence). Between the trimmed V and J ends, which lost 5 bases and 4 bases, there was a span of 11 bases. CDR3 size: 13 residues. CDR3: CASSPLLRYGYTF. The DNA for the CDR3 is TGTGCCAGCAGTCCCCTGCTTCGCTATGGCTACACCTTC.

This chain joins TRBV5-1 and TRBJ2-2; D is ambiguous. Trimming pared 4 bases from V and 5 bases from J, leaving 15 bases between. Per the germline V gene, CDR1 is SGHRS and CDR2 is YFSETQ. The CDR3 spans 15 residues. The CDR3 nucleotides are TGCGCCAGCAGCGGCCCGGGCCTTGGGACCGGGGAGCTGTTTTTT. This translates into CASSGPGLGTGELFF.